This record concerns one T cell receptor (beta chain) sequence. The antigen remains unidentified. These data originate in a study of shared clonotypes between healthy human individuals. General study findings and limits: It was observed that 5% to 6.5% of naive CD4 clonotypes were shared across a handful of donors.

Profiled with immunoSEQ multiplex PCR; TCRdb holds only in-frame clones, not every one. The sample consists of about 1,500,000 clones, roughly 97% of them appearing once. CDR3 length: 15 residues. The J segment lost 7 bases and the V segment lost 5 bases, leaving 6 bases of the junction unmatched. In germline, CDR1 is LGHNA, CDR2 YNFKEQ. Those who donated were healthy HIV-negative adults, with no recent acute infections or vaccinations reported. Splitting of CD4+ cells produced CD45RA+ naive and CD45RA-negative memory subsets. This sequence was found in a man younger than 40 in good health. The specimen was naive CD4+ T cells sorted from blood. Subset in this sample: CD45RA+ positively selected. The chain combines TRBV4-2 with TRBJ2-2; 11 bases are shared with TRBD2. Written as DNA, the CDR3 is TGTGCCAGCAGCATTAGCGGGAGGGTGAGCGGGGAGCTGTTTTTT. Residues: CASSISGRVSGELFF.